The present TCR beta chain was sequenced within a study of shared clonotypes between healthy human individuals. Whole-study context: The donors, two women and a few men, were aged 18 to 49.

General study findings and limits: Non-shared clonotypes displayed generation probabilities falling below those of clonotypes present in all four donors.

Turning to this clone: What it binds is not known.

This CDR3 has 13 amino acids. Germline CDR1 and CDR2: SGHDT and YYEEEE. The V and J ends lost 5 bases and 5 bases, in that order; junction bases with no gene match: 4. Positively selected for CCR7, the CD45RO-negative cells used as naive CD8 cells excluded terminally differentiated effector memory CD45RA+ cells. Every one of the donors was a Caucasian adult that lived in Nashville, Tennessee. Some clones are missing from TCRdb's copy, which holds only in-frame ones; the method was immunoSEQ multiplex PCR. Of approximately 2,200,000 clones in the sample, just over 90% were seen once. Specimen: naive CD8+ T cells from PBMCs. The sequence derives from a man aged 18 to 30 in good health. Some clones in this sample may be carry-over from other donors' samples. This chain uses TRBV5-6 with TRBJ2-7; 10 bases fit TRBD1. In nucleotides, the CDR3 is TGTGCCAGCAGGGTGACAGGGGGCGACGAGCAGTACTTC. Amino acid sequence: CASRVTGGDEQYF.